The 26 T cell receptor beta chains below come from one sample, sequenced in a study of regulatory T cells in long-lasting Graves disease. Noted time point: persistent/refractory GD, antithyroid drugs over 5 years with positive TRAb. RNA from PBMCs was the source of the TCR library. Both iRepertoire HTBI primers and Arm-PCR of CDR3 regions were used to build the TCR beta libraries. TCRdb analysed the multiplex PCR reads with MiXCR anew, one entry per CDR3 protein. The sample yields 700,000 or so distinct CDR3 sequences, approximately 31% seen once. The specimen was peripheral blood mononuclear cells (PBMCs), collected when the disease was refractory, from a patient treated with antithyroid drugs. These receptors were obtained from a female donor with Graves disease.

The chain recombines TRBV20-1 with TRBJ2-7, with TRBD2 matching over 13 bases. The germline V gene encodes CDR1 DFQATT and CDR2 SNEGSKA (reference sequence). V lost 0 bases to trimming and J lost 9 bases; unmatched junction nucleotides: 11. This CDR3 region has 16 residues. The CDR3 sequence is CSARDPLAGGPWGQYF. CDR3 DNA sequence: TGCAGTGCTAGAGATCCACTAGCGGGAGGGCCTTGGGGGCAGTACTTC.

This clonotype was observed many times. This chain links TRBV20-1 with TRBJ2-5; maybe TRBD2 (7 bases). The CDR3 has 15 residues. CDR1 and CDR2 from the germline V gene are DFQATT and SNEGSKA (reference sequence). V lost 3 bases and J lost 2, with 16 bases in between. CDR3 sequence reads: CSARSFRGAQETQYF. CDR3 in DNA: TGCAGTGCTAGGAGTTTCCGGGGGGCTCAAGAGACCCAGTACTTC.

This clonotype was seen a handful of times. The rearrangement joins TRBV6-5 to TRBJ1-1; D is undetermined. This CDR3 contains 15 residues. Per the germline V gene, CDR1 is MNHEY and CDR2 is SVGAGI. The ends were cut back, 0 bases at V and 2 bases at J, with 10 bases in the middle. CDR3 DNA sequence: TGTGCCAGCAGTTACTCGAAGGTAGTTAACACTGAAGCTTTCTTT. Translated: CASSYSKVVNTEAFF.

A few counts support this clonotype. This chain links TRBV19 with TRBJ2-7; 9 bases are shared with TRBD2. With 3 bases clipped from V and 5 bases from J, the junction kept 8 bases outside the gene matches. The length of the CDR3 is 15 residues. Germline V gene sequence: CDR1 LNHDA, CDR2 SQIVND (reference sequence). The CDR3 DNA sequence: TGTGCCAGTAGTATCGGTAGCGGGAGTCTCGACGAGCAGTACTTC. Translated, it gives CASSIGSGSLDEQYF.

This rearrangement joins TRBV11-2 to TRBJ2-6; the D gene could be TRBD1 or TRBD2 (7 bases each). This CDR3 region has 19 residues. The germline CDR1 and CDR2 sequences are SGHAT and FQNNGV. With 0 bases removed from V and 2 bases from J, the gap between germline ends came to 17 bases. CDR3 region: CASSLEGGTVSPGANVLTF. In DNA, the CDR3 is TGTGCCAGCAGCTTAGAGGGAGGGACAGTGAGTCCTGGGGCCAACGTCCTGACTTTC.

The gene calls are TRBV5-1 and TRBJ1-2; D unclear. The CDR3 runs 15 residues. With 0 bases removed from V and 5 bases from J, the gap between germline ends came to 14 bases. Looked up from germline, CDR1 is SGHRS and CDR2 is YFSETQ. CDR3 DNA sequence: TGCGCCAGCAGCTTGGATTTTGGTCACCTATATGGCTACACCTTC. This sequence encodes CASSLDFGHLYGYTF.

This clonotype was detected a few times. V and J are TRBV6-2 or TRBV6-3 and TRBJ1-5, with TRBD1 identical over 8 bases. The CDR3 is made up of 16 amino acids. V was pared by 5 bases and J by 4 bases, with 10 bases of the junction left unmatched. From germline, CDR1 is MNHEY and CDR2 SVGEGT. The CDR3 sequence: CASSTRKQGANQPQHF. DNA for the CDR3: TGTGCCAGCAGTACGAGAAAGCAGGGGGCAAATCAGCCCCAGCATTTT.

This chain links TRBV28 with TRBJ2-6, with a tentative D call TRBD1 (6 bases). V was shortened by 7 bases and J by 3 bases, with 13 bases between the two germline ends. Per germline, CDR1 MDHEN and CDR2 SYDVKM. The CDR3 length is 15 residues. CDR3 sequence: CASNLQGSGANVLTF. Here the CDR3 DNA reads TGTGCCAGCAACTTACAGGGTAGTGGGGCCAACGTCCTGACTTTC.

The chain uses TRBV20-1 and TRBJ2-5, with 13 bases identical to TRBD2. Germline trimming cut 5 bases from V and 4 bases from J; bases unmatched to any gene: 7. The CDR3 has 15 residues. CDR1 DFQATT and CDR2 SNEGSKA come from the germline V gene (reference sequence). The CDR3 bases are TGCAGTGCTTCGAGGACTAGCGGGAGCCCAGAGACCCAGTACTTC. The encoded protein is CSASRTSGSPETQYF.

This clonotype was found a few times. The CDR3 loop is CASRGTSVQPQHF. In DNA form, the CDR3 reads TGTGCCAGCAGGGGGACATCGGTTCAGCCCCAGCATTTT. The rearrangement joins TRBV28 to TRBJ1-5, with D maybe TRBD1 (6 bases). Deletions cut 6 bases from V and 6 bases from J, with 12 bases between. Per the germline V gene, CDR1 is MDHEN and CDR2 is SYDVKM. The CDR3 is made up of 13 amino acids.

This sequence joins TRBV12-3 or TRBV12-4 and TRBJ2-7, with D perhaps TRBD1 (5 bases). The CDR3 has 15 residues. The ends were cut back, 3 bases at V and 5 bases at J, with 17 bases in the middle. CDR3 loop: CASSFQTEVHNEQYF. Here the CDR3 DNA reads TGTGCCAGCAGTTTCCAGACAGAGGTCCACAACGAGCAGTACTTC.

This clonotype was found many times. This chain connects TRBV28 to TRBJ1-5, with unresolved D. Trimming cost V 2 bases and J 2 bases, with 19 bases left between them. The CDR3 consists of 18 residues. Germline V gene data show CDR1 as MDHEN and CDR2 as SYDVKM. For the CDR3, the DNA is TGTGCCAGCAGTTTAAGTTGGTTAGGAGACCCGGGCAATCAGCCCCAGCATTTT. It codes for CASSLSWLGDPGNQPQHF.

As to this clonotype: Germline and junction disagree at one end, which may indicate a read error. This chain links TRBV3-1 with TRBJ2-5; D is possibly TRBD2 (5 bases). Germline values: CDR1 LGHDT, CDR2 YNNKEL (reference sequence). The CDR3 loop spans 13 amino acids. The CDR3 sequence is CASSQVPRETQHF. The CDR3 DNA reads TGTGCCAGCAGCCAAGTCCCGAGGGAGACCCAGCACTTC.

This clonotype was seen at least ten times. This chain connects TRBV11-2 to TRBJ2-2, with 9 bases that match TRBD2. The V gene's germline CDR1 is SGHAT and CDR2 FQNNGV. The CDR3 contains 17 residues. Trimming at V came to 2 bases and at J to 0 bases, leaving 4 bases not matched to a gene. This CDR3 reads CASSLRLAGTNTGELFF. The CDR3 coding sequence is TGTGCCAGCAGCTTAAGGCTAGCGGGGACGAACACCGGGGAGCTGTTTTTT.

Only a few counts were recorded for this clonotype. This chain uses TRBV6-2 or TRBV6-3 with TRBJ1-6; no firm D call. The germline V and J ends were trimmed by 2 bases and 10 bases, with 12 bases remaining between them. The CDR3 runs 14 residues. Germline V gene lookup returns CDR1 MNHEY and CDR2 SVGEGT. CDR3 DNA: TGTGCCAGCAGTTACGGGCAGACCGGATCACCCCTCCACTTT. Its protein is CASSYGQTGSPLHF.

This chain connects TRBV6-1 to TRBJ1-5, with D possibly matching TRBD1 (6 bases). CDR1 is MNHNS, CDR2 SASEGT, per germline. Trimming shortened V by 11 bases and J by 0 bases, and 26 bases separated the two germline ends. The CDR3 is 18 amino acids. CDR3 nucleotides: TGTGCCGCCTCGAGGGGGGCGCGAGGAGGTGTTAGCAATCAGCCCCAGCATTTT. Translation gives CAASRGARGGVSNQPQHF.

This chain links TRBV18 with TRBJ2-7; 10 bases map to TRBD2. The CDR3 runs 15 residues. The V segment lost 1 base and the J segment 6 bases; nucleotides outside the gene matches: 6. Per the germline V gene, CDR1 is KGHSH and CDR2 is LQKENI. The CDR3, as DNA: TGTGCCAGCTCACCACGTACTAGCGGGATTAGCGAGCAGTACTTC. Translation: CASSPRTSGISEQYF.

This clonotype was seen a handful of times. This chain connects TRBV5-1 to TRBJ1-1; no clear D. This CDR3 comprises 14 residues. Germline CDR1 SGHRS, CDR2 YFSETQ. Trimming stripped 4 bases from V and 0 bases from J, with 10 bases between. DNA of the CDR3: TGCGCCAGCAGCCTCACCTTTATGAACACTGAAGCTTTCTTT. This codes for CASSLTFMNTEAFF.

V gene TRBV20-1 combines with J gene TRBJ2-5; D unclear. Germline lookup yields CDR1 DFQATT and CDR2 SNEGSKA (reference sequence). V was trimmed by 3 bases and J by 2 bases, leaving 7 bases between them. This CDR3 contains 12 residues. The CDR3 here is CSASLEQETQYF. In nucleotides, the CDR3 is TGCAGTGCTAGTTTAGAGCAAGAGACCCAGTACTTC.

In its sample, this clonotype was seen a few times. The V gene is TRBV5-4, the J gene TRBJ1-1; 8 nucleotides agree with TRBD1. V lost 3 bases, J lost 10 bases, and 8 bases stayed unmatched. Germline CDR1 reads SGHNT; CDR2 reads YYREEE (reference sequence). This CDR3 comprises 13 residues. In DNA form, the CDR3 reads TGTGCCAGCAGCTGGAAACAGGGGGGGATAGCTTTCTTT. This codes for CASSWKQGGIAFF.

This clonotype has just a few counts. The V call is TRBV7-9, the J call TRBJ1-2, with TRBD1 matching 10 bases. This CDR3 is built from 14 residues. The junction had 4 bases not matched to a gene; V was cut back by 5 bases and J by 4 bases. Germline V CDR1 and CDR2: SEHNR, FQNEAQ (reference sequence). This CDR3 reads CASSRTGGVYGYTF. CDR3 sequence (DNA): TGTGCCAGCAGCCGGACAGGGGGTGTCTATGGCTACACCTTC. Full variable domain (rest looked up from reference TRBV7-9 and TRBJ1-2): DTGVSQNPRHKITKRGQNVTFRCDPISEHNRLYWYRQTLGQGPEFLTYFQNEAQLEKSRLLSDRFSAERPKGSFSTLEIQRTEQGDSAMYLCASSRTGGVYGYTFGSGTRLTVV.

The chain links TRBV2 to TRBJ2-7, with unresolved D. This CDR3 has 17 residues. Germline-derived CDR1 and CDR2 are SNHLY and FYNNEI. V shed 7 bases and J shed 4 bases, with 26 bases lying between them. The DNA of the CDR3 is TGTGCCAGCACCTTATTCCCTCGGGCTATCTCCCAATACGAGCAGTACTTC. Translation: CASTLFPRAISQYEQYF.

This clonotype has at least ten counts. The rearrangement uses TRBV6-1 and TRBJ2-7; 7 bases match TRBD1. Germline V gives CDR1 MNHNS, CDR2 SASEGT. CDR3 size: 16 residues. Trimming cost V 4 bases and J 7 bases; bases outside gene matches: 16. The CDR3 reads CASSGSNRGPEGEQYF. CDR3 coding DNA: TGTGCCAGCAGTGGCTCTAACAGGGGCCCAGAAGGGGAGCAGTACTTC.

This clonotype was counted between two and nine times. CDR3 sequence (DNA): TGTGCCAGTAAAGGAGAAAAACTGTTTTTT. Its protein product is CASKGEKLFF. This chain uses TRBV19 with TRBJ1-4; no reliable D call. CDR1 and CDR2 (germline): LNHDA, SQIVND (reference sequence). Deletions cut 7 bases from V and 8 bases from J, with 5 bases between. CDR3 length: 10 residues.

The DNA for the CDR3 is TGTGCCAGCAAACGGGGCTCGGGAAATGAGCAGTTCTTC. Translated: CASKRGSGNEQFF. The chain uses TRBV12-3 or TRBV12-4 and TRBJ2-1; TRBD1 or TRBD2 may be the D gene (5 bases each). Between the trimmed V and J ends, which lost 7 bases and 7 bases, there was a span of 14 bases. The CDR3 length is 13 residues.

This clonotype was observed once. J is TRBJ2-3 and V is TRBV10-1, with D unclear. The CDR3 totals 13 residues. CDR1 WNHNN and CDR2 SYGVQD come from the germline V gene (reference sequence). Trimming removed 4 bases from V and 2 bases from J, with 7 bases in between. The CDR3 protein is CASSGRVTDTQYF. The CDR3 DNA sequence: TGCGCCAGCAGTGGAAGGGTCACAGATACGCAGTATTTT.